This TCR beta chain was observed in a study of cytomegalovirus exposure and HLA in healthy donors. Study background: Within an early data release were 65 million to 90 million unique TCRs drawn from HLA-typed donors. General study points: Among the most significant clusters, several appeared linked to common viral pathogens in a later analysis. Earlier analysis found most TCR beta V segments productive about 87% or about 30% of the time. CMV serostatus was the only recorded immune exposure for donors.

The CDR3 has 15 amino acids. The V and J ends lost 5 bases and 0 bases respectively, with 12 bases between them. Germline CDR1 SGHAT, CDR2 FQNNGV. As to this clone: Its specificity is unknown.

This PCR relied on a set of 60 Vbeta primers and 13 Jbeta primers. Sequencing used immunoSEQ multiplex PCR; TCRdb keeps in-frame clones, though not all of them. The data show approximately 90,000 clones, around 77% seen once. The source material was PBMCs. This sequence was found in a young man in good health and CMV-seronegative. The chain joins TRBV11-2 to TRBJ2-3, with D perhaps matching TRBD2 (7 bases). CDR3 DNA: TGTGCCAGCAGCGCCCGGGGGGCTAGCACAGATACGCAGTATTTT. Its protein product is CASSARGASTDTQYF.